These 32 T cell receptor beta chains came from one sample sequenced in a study of control samples from healthy donors and cancer patients. Repertoires were generated with immunoSEQ multiplex PCR, while TCRdb's copy carries only in-frame clones and drops some. The sample has roughly 170,000 clones; about 93% are singletons. Sequencing used blood. Source of these receptors: a young man in good health.

The chain links TRBV30 to TRBJ2-5; TRBD2 matches 7 bases. Trimming cost V 2 bases and J 1 base; bases outside gene matches: 4. Germline values: CDR1 GTSNPN, CDR2 SVGIG (reference sequence). CDR3 length equals 14 residues. The CDR3 sequence: CAWSRRGIQETQYF. CDR3 nucleotides: TGTGCCTGGAGTCGGCGGGGGATCCAAGAGACCCAGTACTTC.

This chain links TRBV6-5 with TRBJ2-3; 8 nucleotides match TRBD2. After removal of 8 bases from V and 1 base from J, the junction contained 5 bases not matched to a gene. This CDR3 spans 14 amino acids. CDR1 and CDR2 from the germline V gene are MNHEY and SVGAGI. The CDR3 DNA reads TGTGCCAGCCTCCCCGGGGGGGGCACAGATACGCAGTATTTT. Its translation is CASLPGGGTDTQYF.

V and J are TRBV5-1 and TRBJ2-3; 8 nucleotides match TRBD2. After removal of 4 bases from V and 0 bases from J, the junction contained 7 bases not matched to a gene. The germline V gene has CDR1 SGHRS and CDR2 YFSETQ. CDR3 length: 16 residues. CDR3 coding DNA: TGCGCCAGCAGCCAGCGGGGGACCCTGAGCACAGATACGCAGTATTTT. Residues: CASSQRGTLSTDTQYF.

The genes are TRBV12-5 and TRBJ2-1; D unclear. The CDR3 is made up of 14 amino acids. V dropped 4 bases and J dropped 7 bases, with 14 bases sitting between them. The germline CDR1 and CDR2 sequences are LGHNT and FRNRAP. The CDR3 DNA reads TGTGCTAGTGGTTCTTTGCCGACGGAAAATGAGCAGTTCTTC. It is translated as CASGSLPTENEQFF.

CDR3 amino acids: CASSARDRGGNEQFF. As DNA, the CDR3 is TGTGCCAGCAGCGCCAGAGACAGGGGAGGAAATGAGCAGTTCTTC. The rearrangement joins TRBV11-3 to TRBJ2-1; 8 positions match TRBD1. Germline CDR1 reads SGHNT; CDR2 reads YENEEA. J gave up 7 bases and V 5 bases, and 10 bases lay outside the gene matches. The length of the CDR3 is 15 residues.

This rearrangement joins TRBV12-3 or TRBV12-4 to TRBJ1-5; D unclear. The ends were cut back, 6 bases at V and 1 base at J, with 7 bases in the middle. The CDR3 is made up of 13 amino acids. CDR3 sequence (DNA): TGTGCCAGCAGGCGGGGAAGCAATCAGCCCCAGCATTTT. This sequence encodes CASRRGSNQPQHF.

This clone occurred many times. V is TRBV6-5 and J is TRBJ1-2; D possibly corresponds to TRBD1 (6 bases). V was shortened by 9 bases and J by 2 bases, with 19 bases between the two germline ends. This CDR3 contains 15 residues. The germline V gene encodes CDR1 MNHEY and CDR2 SVGAGI. Here the CDR3 reads CASGGRTSFNYGYTF. In nucleotides, the CDR3 is TGTGCCAGTGGGGGCAGGACATCGTTCAACTATGGCTACACCTTC.

The V call is TRBV5-1, the J call TRBJ1-4; TRBD1 is a possible D gene (6 bases). CDR1 and CDR2 (germline): SGHRS, YFSETQ. The V gene lost 2 bases and the J gene lost 7 bases, with 12 bases spanning the gap. This CDR3 has 14 amino acids. CDR3: CASSFQGSGEKLFF. CDR3 in DNA: TGCGCCAGCAGCTTCCAGGGGAGCGGTGAAAAACTGTTTTTT.

This sequence joins TRBV9 and TRBJ1-2; possible D gene TRBD1, 6 bases. V was trimmed by 3 bases and J by 5 bases, leaving 11 bases between them. Germline CDR1 reads SGDLS; CDR2 reads YYNGEE. This CDR3 comprises 13 residues. CDR3 DNA: TGTGCCAGCAGCGCAGGGGCCCCTTATGGCTACACCTTC. This gives the protein CASSAGAPYGYTF. The whole variable domain, filled in from reference TRBV9 and TRBJ1-2, reads DSGVTQTPKHLITATGQRVTLRCSPRSGDLSVYWYQQSLDQGLQFLIQYYNGEERAKGNILERFSAQQFPDLHSELNLSSLELGDSALYFCASSAGAPYGYTFGSGTRLTVV.

The CDR3 loop reads CACSGLFTAISNYGYTF. In nucleotides, the CDR3 is TGTGCCTGCTCGGGGCTCTTTACAGCGATCAGTAACTATGGCTACACCTTC. The chain employs TRBV19 and TRBJ1-2, with D perhaps TRBD1 (5 bases). The V end lost 11 bases, the J end lost 1 base, and 26 bases lay between the germline ends. This CDR3 spans 17 amino acids. Germline V gives CDR1 LNHDA, CDR2 SQIVND (reference sequence).

The gene calls are TRBV19 and TRBJ1-2, with D possibly being TRBD1 (6 bases). The germline V gene has CDR1 LNHDA and CDR2 SQIVND (reference sequence). The V end lost 11 bases, the J end lost 6 bases, and 22 bases lay between the germline ends. The CDR3 runs 14 residues. The CDR3 coding sequence is TGTGCCGGATCCACAGGGCGGTTGGGAAATGGCTACACCTTC. It is translated as CAGSTGRLGNGYTF.

The chain combines TRBV18 with TRBJ2-7; the D is unclear. V gave up 5 bases and J gave up 0 bases, with 8 bases separating them. Looked up from germline, CDR1 is KGHSH and CDR2 is LQKENI. The CDR3 length is 13 residues. The CDR3 DNA sequence: TGTGCCAGCTCAGAGGTTTCCTCCTACGAGCAGTACTTC. Residues: CASSEVSSYEQYF.

The chain joins TRBV18 to TRBJ2-6; tentatively, D is TRBD1 or TRBD2 (6 bases each). The CDR3 contains 16 residues. The V and J ends lost 2 bases and 4 bases respectively, with 12 bases between them. The germline gives CDR1 KGHSH, CDR2 LQKENI. The CDR3 loop is CASSPVRGPGANVLTF. The CDR3 coding sequence is TGTGCCAGCTCACCAGTTCGGGGGCCCGGGGCCAACGTCCTGACTTTC.

The chain couples TRBV28 to TRBJ2-7; D gene uncertain. The germline V gene encodes CDR1 MDHEN and CDR2 SYDVKM. CDR3 size: 15 residues. The V end lost 2 bases, the J end lost 2 bases, and 13 bases lay between the germline ends. The CDR3 coding sequence is TGTGCCAGCAGTTTAGTGCGGACCGGTACCTACGAGCAGTACTTC. Translated: CASSLVRTGTYEQYF. Full variable domain (remainder filled in from reference TRBV28 and TRBJ2-7): DVKVTQSSRYLVKRTGEKVFLECVQDMDHENMFWYRQDPGLGLRLIYFSYDVKMKEKGDIPEGYSVSREKKERFSLILESASTNQTSMYLCASSLVRTGTYEQYFGPGTRLTVT.

J is TRBJ2-5 and V is TRBV5-4; 7 bases are a match to TRBD1. The germline V gene has CDR1 SGHNT and CDR2 YYREEE (reference sequence). This CDR3 is built from 16 residues. The V and J ends lost 0 bases and 9 bases, in that order; junction bases with no gene match: 14. The CDR3 nucleotides are TGTGCCAGCAGCTTGGATGCCCGACGGGACAGCGAAGCCCAGTACTTC. This codes for CASSLDARRDSEAQYF. The full variable domain, in which reference TRBV5-4 and TRBJ2-5 provide the parts outside the CDR3, is ETGVTQSPTHLIKTRGQQVTLRCSSQSGHNTVSWYQQALGQGPQFIFQYYREEENGRGNFPPRFSGLQFPNYSSELNVNALELDDSALYLCASSLDARRDSEAQYFGPGTRLLVL.

The chain couples TRBV6-5 to TRBJ1-1; D gene ambiguous. The CDR3 contains 11 residues. The V end lost 11 bases, the J end lost 10 bases, and 17 bases lay between the germline ends. Germline V gene lookup returns CDR1 MNHEY and CDR2 SVGAGI. In nucleotides, the CDR3 is TGTGCCTCAATCGGGCAGGAAATAGCTTTCTTT. Translation gives CASIGQEIAFF.

CDR3 sequence reads: CASSPRDDEQFF. The CDR3 nucleotides read TGTGCCAGCTCACCACGGGACGATGAGCAGTTCTTC. V usage is TRBV18 and J usage is TRBJ2-1; D tentatively reads TRBD1 or TRBD2 (5 bases each). CDR1 is KGHSH and CDR2 is LQKENI in the germline V gene. V was shortened by 1 base and J by 8 bases, with 6 bases between the two germline ends. This CDR3 region has 12 residues.

The rearrangement joins TRBV5-1 to TRBJ2-2; D is ambiguous. This CDR3 contains 16 residues. Germline assignment: CDR1 SGHRS and CDR2 YFSETQ. V lost 5 bases, J lost 0 bases, and 14 bases lay in between. CDR3 sequence (DNA): TGCGCCAGCAGTTACCCCACGCTATCGAACACCGGGGAGCTGTTTTTT. This gives the protein CASSYPTLSNTGELFF.

The CDR3 region has the DNA TGTGCCACCAGTGATAACAGGGCCGCGGAGACCCAGTACTTC. Its translation: CATSDNRAAETQYF. The rearrangement links TRBV24-1 to TRBJ2-5; tentative D call: TRBD1 (6 bases). The CDR3 spans 14 residues. Germline-derived CDR1 and CDR2 are KGHDR and SFDVKD. V lost 3 bases and J lost 5, with 12 bases in between.

The gene calls are TRBV2 and TRBJ1-2; D remains ambiguous. This CDR3 has 15 residues. Trimming took off 1 base at V and 1 base at J, with 10 bases between the two ends. Looked up from germline, CDR1 is SNHLY and CDR2 is FYNNEI. The CDR3 coding sequence is TGTGCCAGCAGTGAAGACAGCAGTTTTAACTATGGCTACACCTTC. Its protein is CASSEDSSFNYGYTF.

This clone was seen just once. CDR3 residues: CAWSVPGRGREQYF. The CDR3 DNA reads as TGTGCCTGGAGTGTTCCGGGACGGGGACGCGAGCAGTACTTC. The chain links TRBV30 to TRBJ2-7; D is perhaps TRBD1 or TRBD2 (5 bases each). Germline V gene lookup returns CDR1 GTSNPN and CDR2 SVGIG (reference sequence). The CDR3 is 14 amino acids. The V gene lost 0 bases and the J gene lost 6 bases, with 15 bases spanning the gap.

The chain links TRBV25-1 to TRBJ2-1; D gene uncertain. In germline, CDR1 is MGHDK, CDR2 SYGVNS. V was trimmed by 0 bases and J by 5 bases, leaving 11 bases between them. The CDR3 runs 15 residues. The CDR3 here is CASSEYSFSHNEQFF. Written as DNA, the CDR3 is TGTGCCAGCAGTGAATATTCCTTTTCGCACAATGAGCAGTTCTTC.

This clone was recorded only once. For the CDR3, the DNA is TGTGCCAGCAGCTTAGATCAGGGCTACTATGGCTACACCTTC. Residues: CASSLDQGYYGYTF. The rearrangement uses TRBV11-2 and TRBJ1-2; TRBD1 might be the D (5 bases). V lost 0 bases to trimming and J lost 3 bases, with 8 bases between them. Germline assignment: CDR1 SGHAT and CDR2 FQNNGV. The CDR3 is made up of 14 amino acids.

The chain links TRBV19 to TRBJ1-3; D is possibly TRBD1 (6 bases). With 6 bases removed from V and 2 bases from J, the gap between germline ends came to 17 bases. Germline values: CDR1 LNHDA, CDR2 SQIVND (reference sequence). This CDR3 contains 16 residues. CDR3: CASSRPGEVTGNTIYF. As DNA, the CDR3 is TGTGCCAGTAGCAGGCCAGGGGAAGTTACTGGAAACACCATATATTTT.

This chain connects TRBV28 to TRBJ1-4, with a weak D call TRBD1 (6 bases). CDR1 is MDHEN, CDR2 SYDVKM, per germline. Trimming left V 7 bases short and J 7 bases short, with 10 bases between. The CDR3 is made up of 12 amino acids. CDR3 residues: CASTKQGEKLFF. The CDR3 DNA reads TGTGCCAGCACCAAACAGGGTGAAAAACTGTTTTTT.

This chain connects TRBV6-5 to TRBJ1-2, with a possible D match to TRBD1 (6 bases). Germline V gene sequence: CDR1 MNHEY, CDR2 SVGAGI. Trimming cost V 7 bases and J 0 bases, with 15 bases left between them. This CDR3 contains 15 residues. This CDR3 reads CASKRQAAANYGYTF. The CDR3 DNA sequence: TGTGCCAGCAAGAGACAGGCCGCCGCTAACTATGGCTACACCTTC.

The chain recombines TRBV6-6 with TRBJ1-5; 10 bases agree with TRBD1. The CDR3 spans 16 residues. V gave up 5 bases and J gave up 3 bases; unmatched junction bases: 7. Germline V gene lookup returns CDR1 MNHNY and CDR2 SVGAGI (reference sequence). The CDR3 loop reads CASSTPGTGDNQPQHF. The DNA of the CDR3 is TGTGCCAGCAGTACTCCTGGGACAGGGGACAATCAGCCCCAGCATTTT.

The V gene is TRBV28, the J gene TRBJ2-2; 8 positions match TRBD1. The CDR3 consists of 17 residues. Trimming removed 5 bases from V and 4 bases from J; junction bases left unmatched: 12. Germline V CDR1 and CDR2: MDHEN, SYDVKM. CDR3 amino acids: CASSPTRTGSATGELFF. CDR3 in DNA: TGTGCCAGCAGTCCGACGCGGACAGGGTCGGCCACCGGGGAGCTGTTTTTT.

The V call is TRBV12-3 or TRBV12-4, the J call TRBJ1-6; D ambiguous. This CDR3 spans 13 amino acids. Trimming took 2 bases from V and 8 from J, leaving 7 bases between them. In nucleotides, the CDR3 is TGTGCCAGCAGTTTAAAATCCGATTCACCCCTCCACTTT. Amino acids: CASSLKSDSPLHF.

The rearrangement links TRBV9 to TRBJ2-3; 8 bases are a match to TRBD1. Germline trimming cut 4 bases from V and 6 bases from J; bases unmatched to any gene: 13. The CDR3 runs 16 residues. The germline V gene encodes CDR1 SGDLS and CDR2 YYNGEE. The CDR3 loop reads CASSLQGGTGVDTQYF. The CDR3 DNA reads TGTGCCAGCAGCCTCCAAGGCGGGACAGGTGTGGATACGCAGTATTTT.

This rearrangement joins TRBV7-3 to TRBJ1-2; D possibly corresponds to TRBD1 (5 bases). V was shortened by 1 base and J by 2 bases, with 8 bases between the two germline ends. The germline gives CDR1 SGHTA, CDR2 FQGTGA. CDR3 length equals 14 residues. CDR3 protein: CASSLSEGNYGYTF. The CDR3 nucleotides read TGTGCCAGCAGCTTAAGTGAGGGGAACTATGGCTACACCTTC.

The chain is built from TRBV6-5 and TRBJ2-7; 11 bases are shared with TRBD1. Germline V lookup: CDR1 MNHEY, CDR2 SVGAGI. Germline trimming cut 5 bases from V and 0 bases from J; bases unmatched to any gene: 3. The CDR3 runs to 15 residues. The CDR3: CASSRTGGASYEQYF. The CDR3 DNA reads as TGTGCCAGCAGTCGGACAGGGGGCGCCTCCTACGAGCAGTACTTC.